The 4 T cell receptor beta chains below all came from one sample that was sequenced in a study of neurological immune-mediated disorders. In TCRdb, the 5' RACE reads were re-called with MiXCR into one record per CDR3 protein. The data contain roughly 25,000 distinct CDR3 sequences, about 6.7% of them singletons. Material for sequencing was PBMCs. The receptor source for this set is a woman between 40 and 55 years old in good health.

This clonotype was observed many times. The DNA of the CDR3 is TGTGCCAGTAGTATGACTAGCGGGAGTTACAATGAGCAGTTCTTC. As protein: CASSMTSGSYNEQFF. The chain combines TRBV19 with TRBJ2-1; TRBD2 aligns across 12 bases. Germline V gene data show CDR1 as LNHDA and CDR2 as SQIVND (reference sequence). The CDR3 totals 15 residues. V trimming: 3 bases; J trimming: 4 bases; junction bases outside the gene matches: 1.

The sample holds many counts of this clonotype. The rearrangement joins TRBV20-1 to TRBJ2-7, with 7 bases that match TRBD1. The CDR3 runs to 13 residues. The germline V gene encodes CDR1 DFQATT and CDR2 SNEGSKA (reference sequence). Trimming took 8 bases from V and 2 from J; bases not matched to a gene: 9. As DNA, the CDR3 is TGCAGTATCCATCGACAGGGAACCTACGAGCAGTACTTC. It codes for CSIHRQGTYEQYF.

This clonotype has a count of ten or more. The chain joins TRBV20-1 to TRBJ2-1; 8 bases match TRBD2. CDR3 length: 13 residues. With 5 bases clipped from V and 4 bases from J, the junction kept 4 bases outside the gene matches. Germline assignment: CDR1 DFQATT and CDR2 SNEGSKA (reference sequence). The DNA of the CDR3 is TGCAGTGCTCCTCTAGCGGGTTACAATGAGCAGTTCTTC. Protein: CSAPLAGYNEQFF.

This clonotype was counted a few times. At one end the junction does not follow the germline gene, possibly because of a read error. The chain has TRBV20-1 and TRBJ1-6; possibly TRBD1 for D (5 bases). Germline-derived CDR1 and CDR2 are DFQATT and SNEGSKA (reference sequence). The CDR3 sequence is 15 residues long. CDR3 residues: CSARDGRGGNSPPHF. The CDR3 coding sequence is TGCAGTGCTAGAGATGGACGGGGGGGGAATTCACCCCCCCACTTT.